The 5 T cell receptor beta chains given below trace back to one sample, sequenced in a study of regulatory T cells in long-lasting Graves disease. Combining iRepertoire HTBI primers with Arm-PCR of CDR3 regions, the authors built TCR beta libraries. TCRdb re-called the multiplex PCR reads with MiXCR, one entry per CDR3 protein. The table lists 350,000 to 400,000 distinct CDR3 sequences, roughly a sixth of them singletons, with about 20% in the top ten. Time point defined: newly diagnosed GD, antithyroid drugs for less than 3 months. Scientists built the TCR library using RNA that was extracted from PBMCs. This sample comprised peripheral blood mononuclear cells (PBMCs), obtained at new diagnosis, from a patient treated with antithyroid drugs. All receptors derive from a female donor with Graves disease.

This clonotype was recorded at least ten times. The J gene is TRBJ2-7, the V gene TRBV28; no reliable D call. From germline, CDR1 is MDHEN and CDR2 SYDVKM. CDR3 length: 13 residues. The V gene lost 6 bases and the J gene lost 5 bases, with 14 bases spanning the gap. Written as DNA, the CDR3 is TGTGCCAGCAGGAAAGGGCCTCTCAACGAGCAGTACTTC. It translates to CASRKGPLNEQYF. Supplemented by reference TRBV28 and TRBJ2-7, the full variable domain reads DVKVTQSSRYLVKRTGEKVFLECVQDMDHENMFWYRQDPGLGLRLIYFSYDVKMKEKGDIPEGYSVSREKKERFSLILESASTNQTSMYLCASRKGPLNEQYFGPGTRLTVT.

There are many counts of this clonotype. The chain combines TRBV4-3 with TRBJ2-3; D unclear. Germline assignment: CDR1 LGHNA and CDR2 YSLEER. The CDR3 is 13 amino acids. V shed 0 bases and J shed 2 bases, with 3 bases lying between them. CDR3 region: CASSQEPTDTQYF. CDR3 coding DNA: TGCGCCAGCAGCCAAGAACCCACAGATACGCAGTATTTT.

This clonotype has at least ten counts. The CDR3 region has the DNA TGTGCCAGCAGCTTGGGACAGGGAGCTAACTATGGCTACACCTTC. This translates into CASSLGQGANYGYTF. This sequence joins TRBV7-9 and TRBJ1-2; TRBD1 aligns across 9 bases. Per germline, CDR1 SEHNR and CDR2 FQNEAQ (reference sequence). V dropped 3 bases and J dropped 0; count of bases not matched to a gene: 2. The CDR3 is made up of 15 amino acids.

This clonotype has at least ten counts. CDR3 sequence reads: CAIRDRNTEAFF. CDR3 DNA: TGTGCCATCAGGGACAGGAACACTGAAGCTTTCTTT. The chain carries TRBV10-3 and TRBJ1-1; D is possibly TRBD1 (6 bases). Germline lookup yields CDR1 ENHRY and CDR2 SYGVKD. The ends were cut back, 6 bases at V and 1 base at J, with 6 bases in the middle. The CDR3 runs to 12 residues.

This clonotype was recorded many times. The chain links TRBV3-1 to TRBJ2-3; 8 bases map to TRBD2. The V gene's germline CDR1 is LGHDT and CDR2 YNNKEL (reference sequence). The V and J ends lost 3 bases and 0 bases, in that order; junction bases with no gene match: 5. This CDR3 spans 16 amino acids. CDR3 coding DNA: TGTGCCAGCAGCCATCGGGGGGGTTGGAGCACAGATACGCAGTATTTT. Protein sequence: CASSHRGGWSTDTQYF.